Below, one T cell receptor (beta chain) is given with its context. The age range of participants was roughly 18 to 90 years, with residence in about two dozen US areas. Only in-frame clones appear in the TCRdb table, and some are missing; sequencing was by immunoSEQ multiplex PCR. The data hold some 300,000 clones, with 89% observed a single time. The record originates from a study of blood T cell repertoires in COVID-19. Study background: Acute and convalescent COVID-19 samples came from the United States, Italy and Spain.

Trimming shortened V by 7 bases and J by 1 base, and 11 bases separated the two germline ends. Germline V gene sequence: CDR1 MNHEY, CDR2 SVGAGI. The CDR3 consists of 15 residues. Input material: PBMCs or T cells enriched from blood (not recorded which). The chain carries TRBV6-5 and TRBJ2-6; D gene ambiguous. The sequence was obtained from a woman in her forties or fifties who had been exposed to COVID-19. The CDR3, as DNA: TGTGCCAGCATGCAAGAGTCGTCTGGGGCCAACGTCCTGACTTTC. It is translated as CASMQESSGANVLTF.